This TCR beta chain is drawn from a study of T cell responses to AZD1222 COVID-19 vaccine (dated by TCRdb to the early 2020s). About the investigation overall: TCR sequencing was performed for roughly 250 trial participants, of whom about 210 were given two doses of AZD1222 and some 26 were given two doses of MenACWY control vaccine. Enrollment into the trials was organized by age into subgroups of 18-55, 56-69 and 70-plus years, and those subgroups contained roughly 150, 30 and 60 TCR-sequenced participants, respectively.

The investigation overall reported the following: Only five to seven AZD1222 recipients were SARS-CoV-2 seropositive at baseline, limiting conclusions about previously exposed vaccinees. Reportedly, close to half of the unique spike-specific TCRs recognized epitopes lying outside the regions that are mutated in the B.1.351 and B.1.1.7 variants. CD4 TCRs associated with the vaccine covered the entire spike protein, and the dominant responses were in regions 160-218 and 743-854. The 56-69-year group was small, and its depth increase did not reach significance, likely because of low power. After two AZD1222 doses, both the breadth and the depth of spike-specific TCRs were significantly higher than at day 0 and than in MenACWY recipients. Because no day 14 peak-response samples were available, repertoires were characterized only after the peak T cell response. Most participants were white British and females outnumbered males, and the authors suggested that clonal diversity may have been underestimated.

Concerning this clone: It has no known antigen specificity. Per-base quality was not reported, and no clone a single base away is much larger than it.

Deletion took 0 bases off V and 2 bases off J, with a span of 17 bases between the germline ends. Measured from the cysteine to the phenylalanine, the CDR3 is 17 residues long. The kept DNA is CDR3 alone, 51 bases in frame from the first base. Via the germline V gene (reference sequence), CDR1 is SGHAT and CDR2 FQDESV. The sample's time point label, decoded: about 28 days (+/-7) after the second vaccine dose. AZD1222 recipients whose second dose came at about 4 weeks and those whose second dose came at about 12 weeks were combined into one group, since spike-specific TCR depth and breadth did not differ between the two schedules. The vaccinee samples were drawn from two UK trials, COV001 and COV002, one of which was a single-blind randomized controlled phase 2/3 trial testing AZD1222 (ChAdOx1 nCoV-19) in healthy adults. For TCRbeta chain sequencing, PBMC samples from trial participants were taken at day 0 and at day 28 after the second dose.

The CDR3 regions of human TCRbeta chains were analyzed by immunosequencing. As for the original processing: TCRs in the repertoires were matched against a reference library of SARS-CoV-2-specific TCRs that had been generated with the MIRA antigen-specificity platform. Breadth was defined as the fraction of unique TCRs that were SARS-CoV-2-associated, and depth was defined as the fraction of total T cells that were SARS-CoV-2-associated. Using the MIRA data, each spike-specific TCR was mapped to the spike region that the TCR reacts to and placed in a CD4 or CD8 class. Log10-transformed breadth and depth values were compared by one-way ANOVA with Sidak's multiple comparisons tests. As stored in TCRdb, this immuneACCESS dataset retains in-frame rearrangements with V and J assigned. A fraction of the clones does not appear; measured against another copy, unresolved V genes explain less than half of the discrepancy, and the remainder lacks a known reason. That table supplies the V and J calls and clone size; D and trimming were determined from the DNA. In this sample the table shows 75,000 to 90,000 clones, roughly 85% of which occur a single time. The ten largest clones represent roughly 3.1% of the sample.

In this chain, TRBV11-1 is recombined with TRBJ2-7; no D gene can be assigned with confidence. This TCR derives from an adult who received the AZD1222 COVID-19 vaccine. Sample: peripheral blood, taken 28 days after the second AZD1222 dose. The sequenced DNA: TGTGCCAGCAGCTTAGCGTCGGGTTGGGCAGCGACCTACGAGCAGTACTTC. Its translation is CASSLASGWAATYEQYF.